This T cell receptor (beta chain) was retrieved from a study of blood T cell repertoires in COVID-19. About the study: Italy, Spain and the United States were the sources of the convalescent and acute COVID-19 samples. T cells, B-cell-depleted T cells, or PBMCs supplied cDNA or gDNA.

Trimming took 3 bases from V and 4 from J; bases not matched to a gene: 5. The V gene's germline CDR1 is LNHDA and CDR2 SQIVND (reference sequence). The CDR3 extends over 14 amino acids. Patients of the Seattle cohort, enrolled during active infection, were followed longitudinally. Only in-frame clones appear in the TCRdb table, and some are missing; sequencing was by immunoSEQ multiplex PCR. The sample shows roughly 300,000 clones, roughly 90% of them seen only once. The chain links TRBV19 to TRBJ2-7; TRBD2 matches at 8 bases. Sequenced sample: peripheral blood. This clonotype was sampled from a woman aged 30 to 39 with COVID-19, enrolled during active disease. The CDR3 protein is CASSIGGDLYEQYF. Written as DNA, the CDR3 is TGTGCCAGTAGTATCGGGGGGGACCTATACGAGCAGTACTTC.